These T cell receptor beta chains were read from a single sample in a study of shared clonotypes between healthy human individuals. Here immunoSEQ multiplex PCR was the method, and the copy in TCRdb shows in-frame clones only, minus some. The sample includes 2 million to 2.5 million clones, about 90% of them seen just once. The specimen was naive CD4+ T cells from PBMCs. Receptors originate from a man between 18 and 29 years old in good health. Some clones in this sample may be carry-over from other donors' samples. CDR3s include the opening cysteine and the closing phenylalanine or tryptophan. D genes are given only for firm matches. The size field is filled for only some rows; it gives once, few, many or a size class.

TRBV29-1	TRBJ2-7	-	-	TGCAGCGTTGCCGGTCCCTCCTACGAGCAGTACTTC	CSVAGPSYEQYF
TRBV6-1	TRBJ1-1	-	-	TGTGCCAGCAGTGAAGCGCGGACTGAAGCTTTCTTT	CASSEARTEAFF
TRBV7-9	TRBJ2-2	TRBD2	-	TGTGCCAGCAGCTCCTTCTTCATGACTAGCGGAACGAACACCGGGGAGCTGTTTTTT	CASSSFFMTSGTNTGELFF
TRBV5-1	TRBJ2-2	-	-	TGCGCCAGCAGCTTGCGGCGAGCGAACACCGGGGAGCTGTTTTTT	CASSLRRANTGELFF
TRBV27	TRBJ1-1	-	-	TGTGCCAGCAGTTTACAGGCTTCGAACACTGAAGCTTTCTTT	CASSLQASNTEAFF
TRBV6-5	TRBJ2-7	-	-	TGTGCCAGCAGTTACGCTAGCGCGTCCTACGAGCAGTACTTC	CASSYASASYEQYF
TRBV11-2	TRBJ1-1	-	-	TGTGCCAGCAGCTTAGATCTCTGGAAGAACACTGAAGCTTTCTTT	CASSLDLWKNTEAFF
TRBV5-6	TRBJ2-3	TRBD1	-	TGTGCCAGCAGCCCCGGGCAGGGGGCAGGGGAAACAGATACGCAGTATTTT	CASSPGQGAGETDTQYF
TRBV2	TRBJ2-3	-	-	TGTGCCAGCAGTGAAAGGGGCTTTACTAGCACAGATACGCAGTATTTT	CASSERGFTSTDTQYF
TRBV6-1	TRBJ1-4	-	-	TGTGCCAGCAGGAAACCAGGAGGGGGAGAAAAACTGTTTTTT	CASRKPGGGEKLFF
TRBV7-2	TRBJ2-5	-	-	TGTGCCAGCAGCTTTGAGACCCAGTACTTC	CASSFETQYF
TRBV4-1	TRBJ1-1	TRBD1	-	TGCGCCAGCAGCTACACGGACAGGGGGGAGAACACTGAAGCTTTCTTT	CASSYTDRGENTEAFF
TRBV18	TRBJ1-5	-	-	TGTGCCAGCTCACCAGGGGGGGGGATTTATCAGCCCCAGCATTTT	CASSPGGGIYQPQHF
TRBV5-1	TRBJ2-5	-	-	TGCGCCAGCAGCTTGGCGGCACGAGAAGGGACCCAGTACTTC	CASSLAAREGTQYF
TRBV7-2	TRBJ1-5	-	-	TGTGCCAGCAGCTTAACGGGGGGAACGGGCAATCAGCCCCAGCATTTT	CASSLTGGTGNQPQHF
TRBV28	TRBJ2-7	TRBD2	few	TGTGCCAGCAGTCTGAGCGGGAGCTCCTACGAGCAGTACTTC	CASSLSGSSYEQYF
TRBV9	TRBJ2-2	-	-	TGTGCCAGCAGCGTAACAGGGTCATACACCGGGGAGCTGTTTTTT	CASSVTGSYTGELFF
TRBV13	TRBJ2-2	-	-	TGTGCCAGCAGCTTACCAACTACGGGCCAACCGAACACCGGGGAGCTGTTTTTT	CASSLPTTGQPNTGELFF
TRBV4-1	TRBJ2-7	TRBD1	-	TGCGCCAGCAGCCATCCCGGGACAGGGGGCTTCGAGCAGTACTTC	CASSHPGTGGFEQYF
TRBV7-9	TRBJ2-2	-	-	TGTGCCAGCAGCTTGGCTGGGGCGGCCGGGGAGCTGTTTTTT	CASSLAGAAGELFF
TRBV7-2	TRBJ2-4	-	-	TGTGCCAGCAGTCCCCGGGCTAGCGCAGCCAAAAACATTCAGTACTTC	CASSPRASAAKNIQYF
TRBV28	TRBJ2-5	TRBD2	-	TGTGCCAGCAGTTTGGCAGGACTAGCGGGAGTTGGGGAGACCCAGTACTTC	CASSLAGLAGVGETQYF
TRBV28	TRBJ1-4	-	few	TGTGCCAGCAGTACGGCGGGGGTCGGAACTAATGAAAAACTGTTTTTT	CASSTAGVGTNEKLFF
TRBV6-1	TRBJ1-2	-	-	TGTGCCAGCACCACGGGGGACGGGTTACCCAACTACACCTTC	CASTTGDGLPNYTF
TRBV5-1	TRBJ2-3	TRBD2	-	TGCGCCAGCAGCTTGGTCCCGGGCGGGAGAACAGATACGCAGTATTTT	CASSLVPGGRTDTQYF
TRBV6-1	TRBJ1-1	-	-	TGTGCCAGCAGTGAACTCGGACTAGCGAACACTGAAGCTTTCTTT	CASSELGLANTEAFF
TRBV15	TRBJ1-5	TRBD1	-	TGTGCCACCAGCGGGGACAGATTCAATCAGCCCCAGCATTTT	CATSGDRFNQPQHF
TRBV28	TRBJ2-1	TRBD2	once	TGTGCCAGCTTTGGGTACCGCCAAAGCGGGAGGTCCCTTTCAAGCTCCTACAATGAGCAGTTCTTC	CASFGYRQSGRSLSSSYNEQFF
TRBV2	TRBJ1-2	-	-	TGTGCCAGCAGTCAGTGGGTAGGGGGAATAAAGGGCTACACCTTC	CASSQWVGGIKGYTF
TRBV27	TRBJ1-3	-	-	TGTGCCAGCAGTTTATCGAATAGTAGGCCCTCTGGAAACACCATATATTTT	CASSLSNSRPSGNTIYF
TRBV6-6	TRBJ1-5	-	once	TGTGCCGCAGGCCGGGGGTCCGACAATCAGCCCCAGCATTTT	CAAGRGSDNQPQHF
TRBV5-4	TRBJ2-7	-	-	TGCGCCAGCAGCCCACAGGGTTGGCACGAGCAGTACTTC	CASSPQGWHEQYF
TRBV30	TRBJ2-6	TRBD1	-	TGTGCCTGGGGCAGGGGGAGCTCTGGGGCCAACGTCCTGACTTTC	CAWGRGSSGANVLTF
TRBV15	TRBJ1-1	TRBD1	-	TGTGCCACCAGCAGTTGGACGGGACAGGGGCGAAACACTGAAGCTTTCTTT	CATSSWTGQGRNTEAFF
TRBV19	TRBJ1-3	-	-	TGTGCCAGTTCTGCCGTGTCCAGCTCTGGAAACACCATATATTTT	CASSAVSSSGNTIYF
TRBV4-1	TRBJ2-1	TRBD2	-	TGCGCCAGCAGCCAAGGTATAGCGGGAGGGTTATACAATGAGCAGTTCTTC	CASSQGIAGGLYNEQFF
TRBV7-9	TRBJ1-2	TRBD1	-	TGTGCCAGCACCGGTCGGACAGGGGCCCTAGGAGGTGGCTACACCTTC	CASTGRTGALGGGYTF
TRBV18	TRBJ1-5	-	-	TGTGCCAGCTCACCACCGGGCAGGGGTGAGACTCAGCCCCAGCATTTT	CASSPPGRGETQPQHF
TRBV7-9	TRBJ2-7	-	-	TGTGCCAGCAGCCCAGCAGGTAACGAGCAGTACTTC	CASSPAGNEQYF
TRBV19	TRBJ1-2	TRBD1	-	TGTGCCAGTAGTATCCCCGGGACAGGGACTATGGATGGCTACACCTTC	CASSIPGTGTMDGYTF
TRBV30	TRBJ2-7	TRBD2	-	TGTGCCTGGACGGCGGGAGGGAGGGAGCAGTACTTC	CAWTAGGREQYF
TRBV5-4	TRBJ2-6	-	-	TGTGCCAGCAGCTCCGGGACCCACGACTCTGGGGCCAACGTCCTGACTTTC	CASSSGTHDSGANVLTF
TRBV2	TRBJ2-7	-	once	TGTGCCAGCCATGGGACAGGCGGGGGGGAGCAGTACTTC	CASHGTGGGEQYF
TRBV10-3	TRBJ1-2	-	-	TGTGCCATCAGTGAACAATTGGGCGGCTCTAACTATGGCTACACCTTC	CAISEQLGGSNYGYTF
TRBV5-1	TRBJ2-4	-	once	TGCGCCAGCAGCTCCCGCCCCGGGGGTTCGGACATTCAGTACTTC	CASSSRPGGSDIQYF
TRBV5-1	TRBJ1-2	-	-	TGCGCCAGCGGGGAACAGGGCAACTATGGCTACACCTTC	CASGEQGNYGYTF
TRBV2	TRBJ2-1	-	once	TGTGCCAGCAGCCCGCGGAGTGGCTCCTACAATGAGCAGTTCTTC	CASSPRSGSYNEQFF
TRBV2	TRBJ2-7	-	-	TGTGCCAGCAGTGTAAGGTATCCCGAGCAGTACTTC	CASSVRYPEQYF
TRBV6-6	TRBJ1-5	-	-	TGTGCCAGCAGTTACCAAAACGAGGGCCATCAGCCCCAGCATTTT	CASSYQNEGHQPQHF
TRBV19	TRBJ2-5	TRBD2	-	TGTGCCAGTAGTATAAAAGGTAGCGGGGGAGAGACCCAGTACTTC	CASSIKGSGGETQYF
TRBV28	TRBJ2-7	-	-	TGTGCCAGCAGCCCGGGGACCCTCTCCTACGAGCAGTACTTC	CASSPGTLSYEQYF
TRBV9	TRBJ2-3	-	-	TGTGCCAGCAGCGGAGGGCCAAGGGGAGTAGATACGCAGTATTTT	CASSGGPRGVDTQYF
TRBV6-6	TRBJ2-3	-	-	TGTGCCAGCAGGGAGGACGGAACAGATACGCAGTATTTT	CASREDGTDTQYF
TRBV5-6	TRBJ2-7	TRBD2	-	TGTGCCAGCAGCCGGGGACTAGCGGGTAAAGAGCAGTACTTC	CASSRGLAGKEQYF
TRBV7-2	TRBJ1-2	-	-	TGTGCCAGCTCTGATGGCTTTCCCGACTATGGCTACACCTTC	CASSDGFPDYGYTF
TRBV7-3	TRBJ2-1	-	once	TGTGCCAGCAGCTTGGCCGGGACTCCCTACAATGAGCAGTTCTTC	CASSLAGTPYNEQFF
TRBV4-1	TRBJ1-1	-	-	TGCGCCAGCAGCGAATTAACCCGGGGCCGCTACACTGAAGCTTTCTTT	CASSELTRGRYTEAFF
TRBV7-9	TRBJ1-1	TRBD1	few	TGTGCCAGCAGCTACAGACCGGACAGGGGGCTTCGGGTGAACACTGAAGCTTTCTTT	CASSYRPDRGLRVNTEAFF
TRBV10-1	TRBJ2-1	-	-	TGCGCCAGCAGTGACGGGGATGAGCAGTTCTTC	CASSDGDEQFF
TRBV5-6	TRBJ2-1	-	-	TGTGCCAGCAGCTTATTCAGCGGCTCCTACAATGAGCAGTTCTTC	CASSLFSGSYNEQFF